The rows below give T cell receptor beta chains drawn from one sample of a study of CD8 T cells in ankylosing spondylitis. One entry per CDR3 protein, called by TCRdb with MiXCR from the 5' RACE reads. The table has about 260,000 distinct CDR3 sequences, over 15% seen once. Material: blood, either unsorted or a sorted T cell fraction (not recorded which). These receptors originate from a male donor with ankylosing spondylitis or in good health (not recorded which). CDR3s include the opening cysteine and the closing phenylalanine or tryptophan. The order of the fields is D gene, J gene, V gene, clone size, CDR3 protein, CDR3 DNA. D genes are given only for firm matches. Rows may omit the clone size; those that give it use once, few, many or a size class.

d_call: TRBD2
j_call: TRBJ2-1
v_call: TRBV7-2
clone_size: few
cdr3_aa: CASSLASGAEQFF
cdr3_nt: TGTGCCAGCAGCTTAGCTAGCGGGGCCGAGCAGTTCTTC

d_call: -
j_call: TRBJ2-5
v_call: TRBV20-1
clone_size: few
cdr3_aa: CSAPGSMGEETQYF
cdr3_nt: TGCAGTGCCCCGGGGTCCATGGGGGAAGAGACCCAGTACTTC

d_call: TRBD1
j_call: TRBJ1-3
v_call: TRBV4-2
clone_size: many
cdr3_aa: CASSQDPLKQGSGNTIYF
cdr3_nt: TGTGCCAGCAGCCAAGATCCACTAAAACAGGGGTCTGGAAACACCATATATTTT

d_call: -
j_call: TRBJ2-2
v_call: TRBV3-1
clone_size: -
cdr3_aa: CASRRGTVPTGELFF
cdr3_nt: TGTGCCAGCAGACGGGGGACAGTTCCTACCGGGGAGCTGTTTTTT

d_call: -
j_call: TRBJ2-2
v_call: TRBV7-3
clone_size: -
cdr3_aa: CASSSQGRAGELFF
cdr3_nt: TGTGCCAGCAGCTCACAGGGTCGAGCCGGGGAGCTGTTTTTT

d_call: -
j_call: TRBJ2-5
v_call: TRBV20-1
clone_size: few
cdr3_aa: CSARLNKETQYF
cdr3_nt: TGCAGTGCTAGACTAAACAAAGAGACCCAGTACTTC

d_call: TRBD2
j_call: TRBJ2-2
v_call: TRBV11-2
clone_size: few
cdr3_aa: CASSLEPSGTGELFF
cdr3_nt: TGTGCCAGCAGCTTAGAGCCTAGCGGCACCGGGGAGCTGTTTTTT

d_call: TRBD1
j_call: TRBJ2-2
v_call: TRBV4-2
clone_size: -
cdr3_aa: CASSQDRDRVYTGELFF
cdr3_nt: TGTGCCAGCAGCCAAGATCGGGACAGAGTATACACCGGGGAGCTGTTTTTT

d_call: -
j_call: TRBJ2-5
v_call: TRBV21-1
clone_size: -
cdr3_aa: CASSKARRPGETQYF
cdr3_nt: TGTGCCAGCAGCAAAGCGCGTCGGCCCGGGGAGACCCAGTACTTC

d_call: -
j_call: TRBJ1-5
v_call: TRBV19
clone_size: -
cdr3_aa: CASSMGSSYQPQHF
cdr3_nt: TGTGCCAGTAGTATGGGTTCCAGTTATCAGCCCCAGCATTTT

d_call: -
j_call: TRBJ1-1
v_call: TRBV12-3/TRBV12-4
clone_size: -
cdr3_aa: CASSFRANTEAFF
cdr3_nt: TGTGCCAGCAGTTTCAGGGCCAACACTGAAGCTTTCTTT

d_call: TRBD1
j_call: TRBJ2-1
v_call: TRBV20-1
clone_size: -
cdr3_aa: CSARASGTASYNEQFF
cdr3_nt: TGCAGTGCTAGAGCCTCGGGGACAGCCTCCTACAATGAGCAGTTCTTC

d_call: TRBD2
j_call: TRBJ2-3
v_call: TRBV9
clone_size: few
cdr3_aa: CASSVAVAGTSDTQYF
cdr3_nt: TGTGCCAGCAGCGTAGCTGTAGCGGGGACATCAGATACGCAGTATTTT

d_call: TRBD2
j_call: TRBJ2-5
v_call: TRBV20-1
clone_size: many
cdr3_aa: CSADRGPGLGPQTQYF
cdr3_nt: TGCAGTGCTGACCGGGGCCCGGGACTAGGGCCACAGACCCAGTACTTC

d_call: -
j_call: TRBJ1-4
v_call: TRBV7-9
clone_size: -
cdr3_aa: CASEGRNQNEKLFF
cdr3_nt: TGTGCCAGCGAAGGAAGGAACCAAAATGAAAAACTGTTTTTT

d_call: TRBD2
j_call: TRBJ2-2
v_call: TRBV4-2
clone_size: -
cdr3_aa: CASSQGLASGTGELFF
cdr3_nt: TGTGCCAGCAGCCAGGGTTTGGCTAGCGGAACCGGGGAGCTGTTTTTT

d_call: -
j_call: TRBJ1-1
v_call: TRBV7-2
clone_size: -
cdr3_aa: CASSLGQATGTEAFF
cdr3_nt: TGTGCCAGCAGCTTAGGACAGGCGACGGGCACTGAAGCTTTCTTT

d_call: TRBD1
j_call: TRBJ1-2
v_call: TRBV6-5
clone_size: -
cdr3_aa: CASSYSRGGQSYDGYTF
cdr3_nt: TGTGCCAGCAGTTACTCGAGAGGGGGACAGTCGTACGATGGCTACACCTTC

d_call: -
j_call: TRBJ2-5
v_call: TRBV29-1
clone_size: few
cdr3_aa: CSAPRGGETQYF
cdr3_nt: TGCAGCGCGCCCAGGGGAGGGGAGACCCAGTACTTC

d_call: TRBD1
j_call: TRBJ1-3
v_call: TRBV10-3
clone_size: -
cdr3_aa: CAIQGDPSSGNTIYF
cdr3_nt: TGTGCCATCCAGGGGGACCCGAGCTCTGGAAACACCATATATTTT

d_call: TRBD1
j_call: TRBJ2-1
v_call: TRBV7-3
clone_size: many
cdr3_aa: CASSPRTGSNEQFF
cdr3_nt: TGTGCCAGCAGCCCCCGGACAGGCTCCAATGAGCAGTTCTTC